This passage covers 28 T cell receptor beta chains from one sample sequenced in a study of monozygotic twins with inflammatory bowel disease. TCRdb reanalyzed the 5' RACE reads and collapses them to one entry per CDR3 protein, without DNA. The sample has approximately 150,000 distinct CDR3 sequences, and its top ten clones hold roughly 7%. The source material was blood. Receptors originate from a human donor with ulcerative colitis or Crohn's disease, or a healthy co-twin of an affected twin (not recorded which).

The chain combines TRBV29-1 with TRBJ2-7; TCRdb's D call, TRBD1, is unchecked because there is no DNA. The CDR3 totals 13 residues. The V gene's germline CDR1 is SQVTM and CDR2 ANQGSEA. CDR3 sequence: CSVVRTGGNEQYF.

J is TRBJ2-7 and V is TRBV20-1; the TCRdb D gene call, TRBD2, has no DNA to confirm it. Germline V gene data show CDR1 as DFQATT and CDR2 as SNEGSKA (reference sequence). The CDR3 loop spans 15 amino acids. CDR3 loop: CSARGLAGGPYEQYF.

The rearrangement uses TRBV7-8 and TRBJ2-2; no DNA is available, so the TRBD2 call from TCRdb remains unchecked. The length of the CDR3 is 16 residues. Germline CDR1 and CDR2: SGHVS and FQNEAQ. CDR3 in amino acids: CASSSLAGVNTGELFF. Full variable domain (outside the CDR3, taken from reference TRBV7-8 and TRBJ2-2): GAGVSQSPRYKVAKRGQDVALRCDPISGHVSLFWYQQALGQGPEFLTYFQNEAQLDKSGLPSDRFFAERPEGSVSTLKIQRTQQEDSAVYLCASSSLAGVNTGELFFGEGSRLTVL.

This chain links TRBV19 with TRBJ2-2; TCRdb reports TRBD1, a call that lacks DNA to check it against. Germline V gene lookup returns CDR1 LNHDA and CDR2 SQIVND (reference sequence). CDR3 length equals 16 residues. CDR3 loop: CASSPPGGAHTGELFF. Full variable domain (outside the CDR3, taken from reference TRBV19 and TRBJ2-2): DGGITQSPKYLFRKEGQNVTLSCEQNLNHDAMYWYRQDPGQGLRLIYYSQIVNDFQKGDIAEGYSVSREKKESFPLTVTSAQKNPTAFYLCASSPPGGAHTGELFFGEGSRLTVL.

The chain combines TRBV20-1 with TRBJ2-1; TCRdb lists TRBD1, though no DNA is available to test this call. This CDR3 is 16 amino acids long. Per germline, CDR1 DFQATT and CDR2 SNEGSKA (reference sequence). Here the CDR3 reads CSARDLTGFSYNEQFF.

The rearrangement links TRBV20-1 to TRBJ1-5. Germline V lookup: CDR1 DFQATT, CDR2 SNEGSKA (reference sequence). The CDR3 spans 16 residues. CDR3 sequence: CSARAGSGVSNQPQHF.

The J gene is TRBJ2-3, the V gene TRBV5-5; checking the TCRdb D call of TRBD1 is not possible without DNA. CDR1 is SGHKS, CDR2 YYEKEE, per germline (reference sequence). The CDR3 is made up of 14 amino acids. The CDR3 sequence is CASSPTPPTDTQYF.

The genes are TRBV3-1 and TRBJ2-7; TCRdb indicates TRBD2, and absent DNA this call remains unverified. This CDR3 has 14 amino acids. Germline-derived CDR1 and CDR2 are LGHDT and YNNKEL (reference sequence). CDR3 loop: CASSQETSGYEQYF.

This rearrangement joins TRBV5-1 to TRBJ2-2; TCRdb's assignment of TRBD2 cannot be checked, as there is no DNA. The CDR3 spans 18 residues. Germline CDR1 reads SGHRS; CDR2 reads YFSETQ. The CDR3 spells CASSSGLAGGPGTGELFF.

CDR3 region: CASSQGRVNIEAFF. The chain couples TRBV4-3 to TRBJ1-1; TCRdb's D call, TRBD1, is unchecked because there is no DNA. This CDR3 comprises 14 residues. The germline V gene encodes CDR1 LGHNA and CDR2 YSLEER.

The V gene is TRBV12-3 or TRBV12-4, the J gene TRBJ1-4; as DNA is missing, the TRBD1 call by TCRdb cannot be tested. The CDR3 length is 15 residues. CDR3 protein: CASSFGTGMGEKLFF.

CDR3 residues: CSAGPGGNEQFF. The chain links TRBV20-1 to TRBJ2-1; TCRdb proposes TRBD1, but this gene call is untestable without DNA. The CDR3 is 12 residues long. Germline-derived CDR1 and CDR2 are DFQATT and SNEGSKA (reference sequence).

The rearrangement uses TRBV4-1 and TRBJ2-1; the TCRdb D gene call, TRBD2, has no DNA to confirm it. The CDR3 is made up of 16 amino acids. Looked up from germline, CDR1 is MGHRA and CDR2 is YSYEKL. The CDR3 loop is CASSQVLAGTYNEQFF.

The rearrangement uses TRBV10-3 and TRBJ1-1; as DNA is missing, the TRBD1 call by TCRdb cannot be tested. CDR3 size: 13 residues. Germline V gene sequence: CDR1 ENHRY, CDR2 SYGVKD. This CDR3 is CAISESRGGTAFF.

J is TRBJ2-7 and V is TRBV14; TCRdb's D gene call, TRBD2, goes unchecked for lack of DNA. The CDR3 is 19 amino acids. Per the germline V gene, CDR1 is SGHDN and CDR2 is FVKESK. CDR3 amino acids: CASSLREGRIVYKVLEQYF.

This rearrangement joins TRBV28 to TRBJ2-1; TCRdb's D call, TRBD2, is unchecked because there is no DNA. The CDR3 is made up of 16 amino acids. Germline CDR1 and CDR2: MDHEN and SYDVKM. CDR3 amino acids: CASSFGSGPPEDEQFF.

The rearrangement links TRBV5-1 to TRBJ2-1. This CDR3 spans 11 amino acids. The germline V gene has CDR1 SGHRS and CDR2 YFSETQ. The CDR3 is CASRNGLEQFF.

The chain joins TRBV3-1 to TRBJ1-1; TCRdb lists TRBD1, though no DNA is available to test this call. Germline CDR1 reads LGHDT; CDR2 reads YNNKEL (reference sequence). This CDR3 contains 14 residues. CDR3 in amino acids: CASSLRTGQTEAFF.

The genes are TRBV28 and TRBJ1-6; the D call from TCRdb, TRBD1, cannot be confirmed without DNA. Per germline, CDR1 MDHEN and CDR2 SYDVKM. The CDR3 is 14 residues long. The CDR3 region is CASRTGARNSPLHF.

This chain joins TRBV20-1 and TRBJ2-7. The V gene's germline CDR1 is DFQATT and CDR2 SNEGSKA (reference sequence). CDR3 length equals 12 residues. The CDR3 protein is CSGSVDSYEQYF.

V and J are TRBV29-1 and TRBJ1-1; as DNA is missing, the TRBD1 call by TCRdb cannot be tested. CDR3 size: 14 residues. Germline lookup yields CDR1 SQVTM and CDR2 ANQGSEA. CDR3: CSGKQNRELSEAFF.

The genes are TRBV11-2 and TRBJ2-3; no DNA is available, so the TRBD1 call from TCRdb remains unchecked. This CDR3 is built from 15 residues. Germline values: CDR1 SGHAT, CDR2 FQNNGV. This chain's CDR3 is CASSWGGRGTDTQYF.

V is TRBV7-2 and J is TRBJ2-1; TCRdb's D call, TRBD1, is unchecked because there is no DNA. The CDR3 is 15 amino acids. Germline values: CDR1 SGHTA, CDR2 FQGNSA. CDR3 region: CASSSSGGANNEQFF. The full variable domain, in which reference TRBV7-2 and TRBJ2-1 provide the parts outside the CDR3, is GAGVSQSPSNKVTEKGKDVELRCDPISGHTALYWYRQSLGQGLEFLIYFQGNSAPDKSGLPSDRFSAERTGGSVSTLTIQRTQQEDSAVYLCASSSSGGANNEQFFGPGTRLTVL.

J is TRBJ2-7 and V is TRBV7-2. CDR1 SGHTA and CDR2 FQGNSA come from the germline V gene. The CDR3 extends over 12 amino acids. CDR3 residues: CASSLVVYEQYF. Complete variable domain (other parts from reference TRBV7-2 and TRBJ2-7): GAGVSQSPSNKVTEKGKDVELRCDPISGHTALYWYRQSLGQGLEFLIYFQGNSAPDKSGLPSDRFSAERTGGSVSTLTIQRTQQEDSAVYLCASSLVVYEQYFGPGTRLTVT.

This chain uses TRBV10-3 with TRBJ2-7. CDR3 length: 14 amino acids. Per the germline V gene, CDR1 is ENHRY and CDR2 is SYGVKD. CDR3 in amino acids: CAISASTTTYEQYF.

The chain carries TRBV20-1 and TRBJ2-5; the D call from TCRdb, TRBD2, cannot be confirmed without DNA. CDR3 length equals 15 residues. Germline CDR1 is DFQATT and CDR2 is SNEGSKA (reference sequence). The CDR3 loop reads CSARSSGGLSETQYF.

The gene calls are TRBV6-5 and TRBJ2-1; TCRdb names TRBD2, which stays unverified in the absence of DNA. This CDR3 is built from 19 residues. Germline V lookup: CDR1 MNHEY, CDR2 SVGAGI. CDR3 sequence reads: CASSYSPSLTSGSSCEQFF.

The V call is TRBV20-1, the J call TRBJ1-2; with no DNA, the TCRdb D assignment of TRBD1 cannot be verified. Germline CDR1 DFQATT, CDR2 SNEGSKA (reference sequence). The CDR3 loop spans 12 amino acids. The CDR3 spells CSALGGGWGYTF.